Presented here are 16 T cell receptor beta chains from one specimen sequenced in a study of cytomegalovirus exposure and HLA in healthy donors. In the PCR, 60 Vbeta and 13 Jbeta primers were used. Libraries were prepared by immunoSEQ multiplex PCR; TCRdb keeps only in-frame clonotypes and omits some of them. In the table there are roughly 150,000 clones, about 71% of which are singletons. The sequencing sample was made of PBMCs. All receptors derive from a woman aged 60-75 years in good health and CMV-seropositive.

Here the CDR3 reads CASSREAKTGTQYF. The CDR3 nucleotides are TGTGCCAGCAGCCGAGAGGCGAAGACTGGGACCCAGTACTTC. V gene TRBV11-2 combines with J gene TRBJ2-5; D unresolved. Germline lookup yields CDR1 SGHAT and CDR2 FQNNGV. Trimming took off 5 bases at V and 7 bases at J, with 17 bases between the two ends. This CDR3 region has 14 residues. Full variable domain (remainder filled in from reference TRBV11-2 and TRBJ2-5): EAGVAQSPRYKIIEKRQSVAFWCNPISGHATLYWYQQILGQGPKLLIQFQNNGVVDDSQLPKDRFSAERLKGVDSTLKIQPAKLEDSAVYLCASSREAKTGTQYFGPGTRLLVL.

The V and J genes are TRBV27 and TRBJ2-1; D is undetermined. V was pared by 3 bases and J by 6 bases, with 9 bases between. The length of the CDR3 is 13 residues. Germline V lookup: CDR1 MNHEY, CDR2 SMNVEV (reference sequence). CDR3 amino acids: CASSLNWSNEQFF. The CDR3 DNA is TGTGCCAGCAGTTTGAATTGGAGCAATGAGCAGTTCTTC.

The J gene is TRBJ2-2, the V gene TRBV13, with D possibly TRBD1 on 5 matching bases. Germline CDR1 reads PRHDT; CDR2 reads FYEKMQ (reference sequence). The V end lost 5 bases, the J end lost 6 bases, and 16 bases lay between the germline ends. There are 15 residues in the CDR3. CDR3 loop: CASSPQAGLSGELFF. CDR3 in DNA: TGTGCCAGCAGCCCCCAGGCAGGGTTGTCCGGGGAGCTGTTTTTT.

This clone was picked up one time. The chain carries TRBV15 and TRBJ2-1; 9 bases line up with TRBD2. The CDR3 loop spans 17 amino acids. V was pared by 0 bases and J by 8 bases, with 11 bases of the junction left unmatched. Germline V lookup: CDR1 LNHNV, CDR2 YYDKDF (reference sequence). As DNA, the CDR3 is TGTGCCACCAGCAGAGATCAGGGCGGGAGGGCCGGGGATGAGCAGTTCTTC. Translating gives CATSRDQGGRAGDEQFF.

The chain carries TRBV5-1 and TRBJ2-5, with D perhaps TRBD1 (6 bases). Germline assignment: CDR1 SGHRS and CDR2 YFSETQ. V was shortened by 1 base and J by 5 bases, with 15 bases between the two germline ends. This CDR3 contains 15 residues. The CDR3 DNA reads TGCGCCAGCAGCTTGTCAGGGGCCTTCGGGGAGACCCAGTACTTC. Encoded protein: CASSLSGAFGETQYF. The complete variable domain, with remaining parts taken from reference TRBV5-1 and TRBJ2-5, reads KAGVTQTPRYLIKTRGQQVTLSCSPISGHRSVSWYQQTPGQGLQFLFEYFSETQRNKGNFPGRFSGRQFSNSRSEMNVSTLELGDSALYLCASSLSGAFGETQYFGPGTRLLVL.

This chain links TRBV4-1 with TRBJ2-7; 13 bases map to TRBD2. V trimming: 1 base; J trimming: 5 bases; junction bases outside the gene matches: 2. The CDR3 spans 15 residues. Germline V CDR1 and CDR2: MGHRA, YSYEKL. Written as DNA, the CDR3 is TGCGCCAGCAGCCAAGGGGGACTAGCGGGGAACGAGCAGTACTTC. Translation gives CASSQGGLAGNEQYF.

The rearrangement uses TRBV9 and TRBJ2-2; D unclear. Germline-derived CDR1 and CDR2 are SGDLS and YYNGEE. Trimming removed 4 bases from V and 1 base from J, with 17 bases in between. CDR3 length equals 17 residues. The DNA of the CDR3 is TGTGCCAGCAGCTACTCACAGAACAGTGAGAACACCGGGGAGCTGTTTTTT. This translates into CASSYSQNSENTGELFF.

This clone was seen only a few times. The chain's CDR3 is CASSDSYEQYF. CDR3 in DNA: TGTGCCAGCAGTGACAGTTACGAGCAGTACTTC. V and J are TRBV2 and TRBJ2-7, with no clear D. This CDR3 region has 11 residues. The germline gives CDR1 SNHLY, CDR2 FYNNEI. The V gene lost 3 bases and the J gene lost 4 bases, with 4 bases spanning the gap.

This chain uses TRBV7-8 with TRBJ2-3; 10 bases match TRBD1. The CDR3 is 17 residues long. With V trimmed by 1 base and J by 4 bases, 8 bases remained unmatched. CDR1 and CDR2 (germline): SGHVS, FQNEAQ. The CDR3: CASSLVGSGQGADTQYF. CDR3 bases: TGTGCCAGCAGCTTAGTGGGTTCCGGACAGGGGGCAGATACGCAGTATTTT.

The V call is TRBV11-2, the J call TRBJ1-1; TRBD1 matches at 10 bases. Trimming cost V 4 bases and J 7 bases; bases outside gene matches: 3. Germline CDR1 and CDR2: SGHAT and FQNNGV. The CDR3 is made up of 13 amino acids. In DNA, the CDR3 is TGTGCCAGCAGCTCCCGGGACAGGGGTGAAGCTTTCTTT. Translating it yields CASSSRDRGEAFF.

The chain joins TRBV14 to TRBJ1-1, with D hard to call. V gave up 4 bases and J gave up 0 bases, with 6 bases separating them. The V gene's germline CDR1 is SGHDN and CDR2 FVKESK. The CDR3 covers 13 residues. Here the CDR3 reads CASSPQMNTEAFF. CDR3 nucleotide sequence: TGTGCCAGCAGCCCACAGATGAACACTGAAGCTTTCTTT.

V and J are TRBV9 and TRBJ1-1; D gene ambiguous. The CDR3 is 12 residues long. Looked up from germline, CDR1 is SGDLS and CDR2 is YYNGEE. Between the trimmed V and J ends, which lost 4 bases and 8 bases, there was a span of 12 bases. CDR3 region: CASSPPGREAFF. CDR3 nucleotides: TGTGCCAGCAGCCCCCCAGGCAGGGAAGCTTTCTTT. The variable domain in full, with the rest retrieved from reference TRBV9 and TRBJ1-1, is DSGVTQTPKHLITATGQRVTLRCSPRSGDLSVYWYQQSLDQGLQFLIQYYNGEERAKGNILERFSAQQFPDLHSELNLSSLELGDSALYFCASSPPGREAFFGQGTRLTVV.

This sequence joins TRBV30 and TRBJ1-1; possibly TRBD1 for D (6 bases). V lost 4 bases, J lost 2 bases, and 14 bases lay in between. Germline CDR1 GTSNPN, CDR2 SVGIG (reference sequence). The CDR3 is 14 residues long. The CDR3 reads CAWNVGQRNTEAFF. DNA of the CDR3: TGTGCCTGGAACGTCGGACAGAGAAACACTGAAGCTTTCTTT.

This chain links TRBV7-9 with TRBJ2-3; TRBD2 matches at 13 bases. The CDR3 spans 16 residues. CDR1 SEHNR and CDR2 FQNEAQ come from the germline V gene (reference sequence). After removal of 3 bases from V and 6 bases from J, the junction contained 6 bases not matched to a gene. The CDR3 coding sequence is TGTGCCAGCAGCTTCTCGACTAGCGGGAGGACGGATACGCAGTATTTT. Its protein is CASSFSTSGRTDTQYF.

The J gene is TRBJ1-5, the V gene TRBV6-5; the match to TRBD1 covers 8 bases. The CDR3 runs to 14 residues. Germline V gene sequence: CDR1 MNHEY, CDR2 SVGAGI. The trim removed 5 bases at V and 4 bases at J, leaving 4 bases unmatched. CDR3 protein: CASSGRQGNQPQHF. The CDR3 nucleotides are TGTGCCAGCAGTGGCAGACAGGGGAATCAGCCCCAGCATTTT.

V usage is TRBV5-1 and J usage is TRBJ2-7; 9 positions match TRBD1. Per the germline V gene, CDR1 is SGHRS and CDR2 is YFSETQ. V gave up 9 bases and J gave up 6 bases; unmatched junction bases: 13. The CDR3 consists of 14 residues. In nucleotides, the CDR3 is TGCGCCACCAGACAGGGGGGGAATGTGGGCGAGCAGTACTTC. Translating it yields CATRQGGNVGEQYF.